The 27 T cell receptor beta chains reported below all come from one sample, sequenced in a study of blood T cell repertoires in COVID-19. Sequenced by immunoSEQ multiplex PCR; TCRdb stores in-frame clones only, minus some. The sample shows 60,000 to 85,000 clones, 65% to 90% of them seen only once. The sequenced material came from peripheral blood. These receptors all stem from an elderly man with acute or convalescent COVID-19.

The chain couples TRBV19 to TRBJ1-1; TRBD1 is a possible D gene (6 bases). The CDR3 loop spans 13 amino acids. Germline CDR1 LNHDA, CDR2 SQIVND (reference sequence). V shed 9 bases and J shed 7 bases, with 18 bases lying between them. CDR3 residues: CASKRQAQFEAFF. The CDR3 region has the DNA TGTGCCAGCAAGCGACAGGCACAATTTGAAGCTTTCTTT.

In nucleotides, the CDR3 is TGTGCCAGCAGCCCGCCAGACTCTGGGGCCAACGTCCTGACTTTC. As protein: CASSPPDSGANVLTF. The rearrangement joins TRBV7-3 to TRBJ2-6; D gene uncertain. The germline V gene encodes CDR1 SGHTA and CDR2 FQGTGA. V gave up 5 bases and J gave up 0 bases, with 8 bases separating them. The CDR3 is 15 amino acids. Supplemented by reference TRBV7-3 and TRBJ2-6, the full variable domain reads GAGVSQTPSNKVTEKGKYVELRCDPISGHTALYWYRQSLGQGPEFLIYFQGTGAADDSGLPNDRFFAVRPEGSVSTLKIQRTERGDSAVYLCASSPPDSGANVLTFGAGSRLTVL.

In regard to this clone: Different DNA sequences within this sample yield the same CDR3. The chain combines TRBV7-2 with TRBJ2-5, with 7 bases identical to TRBD2. The length of the CDR3 is 15 residues. Trimming removed 1 base from V and 5 bases from J; junction bases left unmatched: 7. CDR1 SGHTA and CDR2 FQGNSA come from the germline V gene. The DNA of the CDR3 is TGTGCCAGCAGCTTAGTGGGAGGGGCAGGGGAGACCCAGTACTTC. Translating it yields CASSLVGGAGETQYF. Filled out from reference TRBV7-2 and TRBJ2-5, the complete variable domain reads GAGVSQSPSNKVTEKGKDVELRCDPISGHTALYWYRQSLGQGLEFLIYFQGNSAPDKSGLPSDRFSAERTGGSVSTLTIQRTQQEDSAVYLCASSLVGGAGETQYFGPGTRLLVL.

V gene TRBV4-3 combines with J gene TRBJ2-2, with 9 nucleotides matching TRBD2. The CDR3 sequence is 16 residues long. Per germline, CDR1 LGHNA and CDR2 YSLEER. The trim removed 0 bases at V and 7 bases at J, leaving 6 bases unmatched. CDR3 sequence (DNA): TGCGCCAGCAGCCAAGACATAGCGGGGGAGATCGGGGAGCTGTTTTTT. It encodes CASSQDIAGEIGELFF.

This chain links TRBV10-3 with TRBJ1-2; 10 positions match TRBD1. The CDR3 has 13 amino acids. V shed 6 bases, J shed 6 bases, and the junction held 4 bases outside the gene matches. CDR1 and CDR2 (germline): ENHRY, SYGVKD. The chain's CDR3 is CAISVGTGDGYTF. CDR3 in DNA: TGTGCCATCAGCGTCGGGACAGGGGATGGCTACACCTTC.

This clone has only a few counts. The chain recombines TRBV7-2 with TRBJ1-2; 7 bases align to TRBD1. This CDR3 contains 13 residues. The J segment lost 3 bases and the V segment lost 6 bases, leaving 4 bases of the junction unmatched. Germline assignment: CDR1 SGHTA and CDR2 FQGNSA. In DNA form, the CDR3 reads TGTGCCAGCAGTGGGACAGTTCACTATGGCTACACCTTC. It yields the protein CASSGTVHYGYTF.

The chain joins TRBV5-1 to TRBJ2-1; D is ambiguous. The V end was cut by 3 bases, the J end by 0 bases, with 7 bases between. The CDR3 loop spans 14 amino acids. CDR1 SGHRS and CDR2 YFSETQ come from the germline V gene. CDR3 loop: CASSYSSSYNEQFF. Here the CDR3 DNA reads TGCGCCAGCAGCTACTCGAGCTCCTACAATGAGCAGTTCTTC.

The chain uses TRBV19 and TRBJ1-3; D is unresolved. The V end lost 7 bases, the J end lost 4 bases, and 8 bases lay between the germline ends. The CDR3 runs to 12 residues. In germline, CDR1 is LNHDA, CDR2 SQIVND (reference sequence). CDR3 in DNA: TGTGCCAGTACCACCGAGGGAAACACCATATATTTT. Its protein is CASTTEGNTIYF.

The rearrangement links TRBV4-3 to TRBJ1-5, with unresolved D. CDR3 size: 16 residues. With 0 bases removed from V and 0 bases from J, the gap between germline ends came to 9 bases. Germline CDR1 and CDR2: LGHNA and YSLEER. The CDR3 coding sequence is TGCGCCAGCAGCCAAGATTTCGGGAATAGCAATCAGCCCCAGCATTTT. Encoded protein: CASSQDFGNSNQPQHF.

The chain is built from TRBV19 and TRBJ1-1; 9 nucleotides line up with TRBD1. V was pared by 4 bases and J by 3 bases, with 0 bases of the junction left unmatched. Germline V gene lookup returns CDR1 LNHDA and CDR2 SQIVND (reference sequence). The CDR3 has 13 residues. CDR3 region: CASSRTGDTEAFF. CDR3 in DNA: TGTGCCAGTAGTAGGACAGGGGACACTGAAGCTTTCTTT.

This clone appeared a few times. J is TRBJ1-1 and V is TRBV11-3, with D tentatively TRBD1 (6 bases). The CDR3 runs to 13 residues. Germline CDR1 and CDR2: SGHNT and YENEEA. V lost 1 base to trimming and J lost 6 bases, with 9 bases between them. The CDR3 loop is CASSLVGGSEAFF. CDR3 sequence (DNA): TGTGCCAGCAGCTTAGTAGGGGGTTCTGAAGCTTTCTTT.

The rearrangement uses TRBV18 and TRBJ2-1, with D perhaps matching TRBD1 (5 bases). The length of the CDR3 is 15 residues. V shed 0 bases and J shed 6 bases, with 12 bases lying between them. Per germline, CDR1 KGHSH and CDR2 LQKENI. The CDR3 DNA reads TGTGCCAGCTCACCACCGGCAGGGCCCCCCAATGAGCAGTTCTTC. Translated: CASSPPAGPPNEQFF.

Comment on this clone: The same CDR3 is also encoded by other DNA sequences in this sample. The chain combines TRBV12-3 or TRBV12-4 with TRBJ2-1; no reliable D call. The CDR3 contains 12 residues. Trimming left V 1 base short and J 8 bases short, with 6 bases between. DNA of the CDR3: TGTGCCAGCAGTTTAGGCGGATATGAGCAGTTCTTC. Protein sequence: CASSLGGYEQFF.

This sequence joins TRBV7-2 and TRBJ2-1; 12 bases fit TRBD2. Germline trimming cut 2 bases from V and 5 bases from J; bases unmatched to any gene: 7. CDR3 length: 17 amino acids. Germline assignment: CDR1 SGHTA and CDR2 FQGNSA. This chain's CDR3 is CASSLSFLAGGDNEQFF. The CDR3 nucleotides are TGTGCCAGCAGCTTATCGTTTCTAGCGGGAGGGGACAATGAGCAGTTCTTC. The full variable domain, rest sourced from reference TRBV7-2 and TRBJ2-1, is GAGVSQSPSNKVTEKGKDVELRCDPISGHTALYWYRQSLGQGLEFLIYFQGNSAPDKSGLPSDRFSAERTGGSVSTLTIQRTQQEDSAVYLCASSLSFLAGGDNEQFFGPGTRLTVL.

This clone was seen at least ten times. The chain employs TRBV7-9 and TRBJ2-1; the D gene is possibly TRBD1 (6 bases). The V gene's germline CDR1 is SEHNR and CDR2 FQNEAQ (reference sequence). The CDR3 runs 18 residues. Trimming cost V 6 bases and J 3 bases, with 24 bases left between them. The chain's CDR3 is CASSPGGLNPLFYNEQFF. The CDR3 DNA is TGTGCCAGCAGTCCTGGGGGCCTTAACCCCCTCTTCTACAATGAGCAGTTCTTC.

The rearrangement uses TRBV5-1 and TRBJ2-7; D is unclear. Trimming stripped 3 bases from V and 2 bases from J, with 15 bases between. Germline V gene sequence: CDR1 SGHRS, CDR2 YFSETQ. This CDR3 spans 15 amino acids. Written as DNA, the CDR3 is TGCGCCAGCAGCTGGCAGCTTGACGGAGCCTACGAGCAGTACTTC. Its protein product is CASSWQLDGAYEQYF.

This clone came up once. This chain uses TRBV3-1 (or the pseudogene TRBV3-2) with TRBJ2-1; 11 bases are a match to TRBD2. The CDR3 covers 14 residues. In germline, CDR1 is LGHDT, CDR2 YNNKEL (reference sequence). J gave up 7 bases and V 4 bases, and 3 bases lay outside the gene matches. DNA of the CDR3: TGTGCCAGCAGCCTTGGGACTAGCGGAAATGAGCAGTTCTTC. This translates into CASSLGTSGNEQFF.

This rearrangement joins TRBV3-1 (or the pseudogene TRBV3-2) to TRBJ2-2; 13 bases fit TRBD2. The CDR3 consists of 18 residues. Germline V lookup: CDR1 LGHDT, CDR2 YNNKEL (reference sequence). V dropped 4 bases and J dropped 4; count of bases not matched to a gene: 9. For the CDR3, the DNA is TGTGCCAGCAGCCGATGGACTAGCGGGGGACCCACCACCGGGGAGCTGTTTTTT. This codes for CASSRWTSGGPTTGELFF.

The gene calls are TRBV5-5 and TRBJ2-1; perhaps TRBD1 as D (5 bases). Trimming removed 6 bases at V and 2 bases at J, with 21 bases between. CDR3 length: 17 residues. Germline V lookup: CDR1 SGHKS, CDR2 YYEKEE (reference sequence). CDR3: CASTQGAGWMTYNEQFF. The CDR3 DNA sequence: TGTGCCAGCACCCAAGGGGCCGGGTGGATGACCTACAATGAGCAGTTCTTC.

The gene calls are TRBV29-1 and TRBJ1-1, with D perhaps TRBD1 (5 bases). V shed 7 bases and J shed 0 bases, with 12 bases lying between them. The CDR3 has 13 residues. CDR1 is SQVTM, CDR2 ANQGSEA, per germline. The CDR3 spells CSGQTVMNTEAFF. The CDR3 DNA follows: TGCAGCGGCCAGACAGTCATGAACACTGAAGCTTTCTTT.

V usage is TRBV7-2 and J usage is TRBJ2-2; D uncertain. The CDR3 has 14 residues. Trimming left V 3 bases short and J 4 bases short, with 9 bases between. The V gene's germline CDR1 is SGHTA and CDR2 FQGNSA. CDR3 region: CASSLLRSTGELFF. For the CDR3, the DNA is TGTGCCAGCAGCTTGCTCAGATCCACCGGGGAGCTGTTTTTT.

The chain is built from TRBV19 and TRBJ2-6; 7 bases fit TRBD1. The CDR3 covers 17 residues. V shed 10 bases and J 4 bases; nucleotides not matched to a gene: 16. Germline-derived CDR1 and CDR2 are LNHDA and SQIVND (reference sequence). For the CDR3, the DNA is TGTGCCACCCGGCCAGGGGGTAAACTAACGGGGGCCAACGTCCTGACTTTC. Translated: CATRPGGKLTGANVLTF. Together with reference TRBV19 and TRBJ2-6, the CDR3 gives the full variable domain: DGGITQSPKYLFRKEGQNVTLSCEQNLNHDAMYWYRQDPGQGLRLIYYSQIVNDFQKGDIAEGYSVSREKKESFPLTVTSAQKNPTAFYLCATRPGGKLTGANVLTFGAGSRLTVL.

This clone was seen at least ten times. The chain links TRBV7-3 to TRBJ2-3; 13 positions agree with TRBD2. The CDR3 length is 15 residues. Germline V gene sequence: CDR1 SGHTA, CDR2 FQGTGA. With V trimmed by 5 bases and J by 5 bases, 4 bases remained unmatched. CDR3 residues: CASSAGLAGRDTQYF. DNA of the CDR3: TGTGCCAGCAGCGCGGGACTAGCGGGGAGAGATACGCAGTATTTT.

This rearrangement joins TRBV9 to TRBJ2-5; 10 nucleotides agree with TRBD2. Trimming removed 6 bases from V and 0 bases from J; junction bases left unmatched: 5. In germline, CDR1 is SGDLS, CDR2 YYNGEE. The CDR3 length is 15 residues. DNA of the CDR3: TGTGCCAGCAACCTAGCGGGGGCACACCAAGAGACCCAGTACTTC. This encodes CASNLAGAHQETQYF.

The gene calls are TRBV20-1 and TRBJ2-1, with 7 bases that match TRBD2. Trimming removed 3 bases from V and 4 bases from J; junction bases left unmatched: 9. CDR3 size: 15 residues. Per the germline V gene, CDR1 is DFQATT and CDR2 is SNEGSKA (reference sequence). The CDR3 sequence: CSASPGGRVYNEQFF. As DNA, the CDR3 is TGCAGTGCTAGTCCTGGGGGGAGGGTTTACAATGAGCAGTTCTTC.

This clone appeared many times. The chain joins TRBV28 to TRBJ1-4, with D maybe TRBD1 (6 bases). CDR1 and CDR2 from the germline V gene are MDHEN and SYDVKM. The V and J ends lost 1 base and 10 bases respectively, with 22 bases between them. CDR3 length: 17 amino acids. Here the CDR3 reads CASSLSPATGSYGKLFF. CDR3 in DNA: TGTGCCAGCAGTTTATCCCCGGCTACAGGGAGTTACGGAAAACTGTTTTTT.

This clone was observed once. The CDR3 DNA reads as TGTGCCAGCAGTTATACGGGGAAGAGATTCTATACAGCTTTCTTT. Its translation is CASSYTGKRFYTAFF. The gene calls are TRBV6-2 or TRBV6-3 and TRBJ1-1, with D hard to call. The CDR3 totals 15 residues. Trimming shortened V by 3 bases and J by 10 bases, and 21 bases separated the two germline ends. Germline CDR1 MNHEY, CDR2 SVGEGT.